One sample yielded the 16 T cell receptor beta chains listed below, sequenced in a study of T cells in Graves' hyperthyroidism and ophthalmopathy. It was RNA transcripts that yielded the amplified TCR beta CDR3 regions. A first-round RT-PCR of the TCR CDR3 used the HTBI primer set. TCRdb re-derived calls from the multiplex PCR reads in MiXCR, one entry per CDR3 protein. The table has hundreds of thousands of distinct CDR3 sequences, under 60% seen once; the top ten hold just over 8%. What was sequenced was peripheral blood or thyroid tissue (not recorded which). The source of these receptors is a woman aged 18-35 years with Graves' hyperthyroidism.

The chain is built from TRBV2 and TRBJ1-5; 9 positions match TRBD1. CDR3 length: 15 amino acids. The germline V gene encodes CDR1 SNHLY and CDR2 FYNNEI. Trimming removed 6 bases from V and 5 bases from J; junction bases left unmatched: 8. CDR3 in DNA: TGTGCCAGCAGCCAACAGGGGGCCGGGGATCAGCCCCAGCATTTT. Its protein product is CASSQQGAGDQPQHF.

Points on this clonotype: Possible read error: a much larger clone is one base away. The gene calls are TRBV25-1 and TRBJ1-5, with TRBD1 as a possible D gene (6 bases). V was cut by 8 bases and J by 3 bases, with 8 bases left in between. The CDR3 runs 12 residues. CDR1 is MGHDK and CDR2 is SYGVNS in the germline V gene. The CDR3 spells CASGQYNQPQHF. Written as DNA, the CDR3 is TGTGCCAGCGGACAGTACAATCAGCCCCAGCATTTT. Variable domain in full (rest from reference TRBV25-1 and TRBJ1-5): EADIYQTPRYLVIGTGKKITLECSQTMGHDKMYWYQQDPGMELHLIHYSYGVNSTEKGDLSSESTVSRIRTEHFPLTLESARPSHTSQYLCASGQYNQPQHFGDGTRLSIL.

On this clonotype: This may come from a read error, since a much larger clone is one base off. V is TRBV6-1 and J is TRBJ2-1, with 11 bases lining up with TRBD2. This CDR3 contains 15 residues. J was trimmed by 3 bases and V by 6 bases; bases with no gene match: 4. Germline-derived CDR1 and CDR2 are MNHNS and SASEGT. The CDR3 protein is CASSKTSGNYNEQFF. The CDR3 bases are TGTGCCAGCAGCAAGACTAGCGGGAACTACAATGAGCAGTTCTTC.

The chain carries TRBV25-1 and TRBJ1-6, with D perhaps TRBD1 (5 bases). The CDR3 has 13 amino acids. V lost 6 bases and J 6 bases, leaving 9 bases between the germline ends. CDR1 is MGHDK, CDR2 SYGVNS, per germline. CDR3 sequence reads: CASRGRGNSPLHF. Written as DNA, the CDR3 is TGTGCCAGCAGGGGGCGCGGTAATTCACCCCTCCACTTT.

The chain carries TRBV10-3 and TRBJ1-4; a weak D match, TRBD1 (5 bases). This CDR3 spans 15 amino acids. Per the germline V gene, CDR1 is ENHRY and CDR2 is SYGVKD. Trimming left V 0 bases short and J 8 bases short, with 13 bases between. In DNA form, the CDR3 reads TGTGCCATCAGTGAGTCGGGGGTAGGGAGAGAAAAACTGTTTTTT. This encodes CAISESGVGREKLFF.

This clonotype came up a few times. The chain uses TRBV7-2 and TRBJ2-6, with D possibly matching TRBD2 (6 bases). V shed 1 base and J shed 2 bases, with 9 bases lying between them. Germline V CDR1 and CDR2: SGHTA, FQGNSA. The CDR3 length is 16 residues. CDR3 amino acids: CASSLVAGPGANVLTF. The CDR3 DNA reads TGTGCCAGCAGCTTAGTGGCGGGACCTGGGGCCAACGTCCTGACTTTC.

Details on this clonotype: Mismatch with germline at one junction end may stem from a read error. The CDR3 sequence: CASSQFIGGRAYEQYF. For the CDR3, the DNA is TGCGCCAGCAGCCAATTCATCGGCGGGAGGGCCTACGAGCAGTACTTC. The V and J genes are TRBV19 and TRBJ2-7; 9 bases agree with TRBD2. The germline CDR1 and CDR2 sequences are LNHDA and SQIVND (reference sequence). The CDR3 is 16 residues long.

V usage is TRBV2 and J usage is TRBJ1-1; no clear D. Germline V CDR1 and CDR2: SNHLY, FYNNEI. This CDR3 has 16 residues. V lost 7 bases to trimming and J lost 3 bases, with 21 bases between them. The CDR3 sequence is CASTQFSRGGYTEAFF. CDR3 sequence (DNA): TGTGCCAGCACGCAGTTTTCGAGAGGCGGGTACACTGAAGCTTTCTTT.

The table lists this clonotype with a few counts. The chain recombines TRBV6-6 with TRBJ1-1, with D unresolved. V lost 11 bases, J lost 7 bases, and 14 bases lay in between. The germline V gene encodes CDR1 MNHNY and CDR2 SVGAGI (reference sequence). CDR3 length: 11 amino acids. The CDR3 loop is CASVAHLEAFF. DNA of the CDR3: TGTGCCTCCGTGGCCCACCTTGAAGCTTTCTTT.

The table lists this clonotype with a few counts. The gene calls are TRBV10-3 and TRBJ1-5; D gene ambiguous. The CDR3 loop spans 11 amino acids. Germline V gene data show CDR1 as ENHRY and CDR2 as SYGVKD. The V end was cut by 2 bases, the J end by 14 bases, with 10 bases between. The CDR3 region is CAISEGVSEHF. DNA of the CDR3: TGTGCCATCAGTGAGGGGGTGTCCGAGCATTTT.

The rearrangement joins TRBV19 to TRBJ1-3; D not resolved. The germline V gene has CDR1 LNHDA and CDR2 SQIVND (reference sequence). The CDR3 is 14 amino acids. V lost 6 bases and J lost 0, with 9 bases in between. In DNA, the CDR3 is TGTGCCAGTAGCACCCGGCCCTCTGGAAACACCATATATTTT. Translating gives CASSTRPSGNTIYF. Based on the CDR3 plus reference TRBV19 and TRBJ1-3, the full variable domain is DGGITQSPKYLFRKEGQNVTLSCEQNLNHDAMYWYRQDPGQGLRLIYYSQIVNDFQKGDIAEGYSVSREKKESFPLTVTSAQKNPTAFYLCASSTRPSGNTIYFGEGSWLTVV.

Remarks on this clonotype: Being one base from a much bigger clone, this may be a read error. The chain carries TRBV29-1 and TRBJ1-2, with TRBD1 identical over 7 bases. The germline V gene encodes CDR1 SQVTM and CDR2 ANQGSEA. V was pared by 8 bases and J by 7 bases, with 7 bases of the junction left unmatched. The CDR3 covers 11 residues. The CDR3 protein is CSSQGGAGYTF. The CDR3 coding sequence is TGCAGCAGTCAGGGGGGGGCTGGCTACACCTTC.

In its sample, this clonotype was seen many times. V is TRBV10-3 and J is TRBJ2-7, with 9 positions matching TRBD1. V shed 3 bases, J shed 5 bases, and the junction held 8 bases outside the gene matches. The CDR3 sequence is 15 residues long. CDR1 ENHRY and CDR2 SYGVKD come from the germline V gene. The CDR3 nucleotides are TGTGCCATCAGTGAAGCAAGGACAGGGGCCAACGAGCAGTACTTC. It translates to CAISEARTGANEQYF.

This clonotype was recorded once. The chain joins TRBV5-1 to TRBJ1-4, with D unclear. The CDR3 covers 15 residues. Trimming stripped 4 bases from V and 3 bases from J, with 13 bases between. CDR1 is SGHRS and CDR2 is YFSETQ in the germline V gene. CDR3 sequence (DNA): TGCGCCAGCAGCCCCTTTGGTCAGTCTAATGAAAAACTGTTTTTT. It specifies CASSPFGQSNEKLFF. Filled out from reference TRBV5-1 and TRBJ1-4, the complete variable domain reads KAGVTQTPRYLIKTRGQQVTLSCSPISGHRSVSWYQQTPGQGLQFLFEYFSETQRNKGNFPGRFSGRQFSNSRSEMNVSTLELGDSALYLCASSPFGQSNEKLFFGSGTQLSVL.

This clonotype has just a few counts. The CDR3 region has the DNA TGTGCCAGCAGCGCTCCGGGGGAGGTTGAGCAGTACTTC. Protein product: CASSAPGEVEQYF. The chain links TRBV9 to TRBJ2-7, with D possibly TRBD2 on 6 matching bases. Germline V CDR1 and CDR2: SGDLS, YYNGEE. V lost 3 bases to trimming and J lost 7 bases, with 14 bases between them. The CDR3 consists of 13 residues.

This clonotype was picked up a small number of times. The chain carries TRBV12-3 or TRBV12-4 and TRBJ1-2; maybe TRBD1 (5 bases). Trimming took off 3 bases at V and 8 bases at J, with 10 bases between the two ends. The CDR3 sequence is 12 residues long. CDR3 residues: CASSFGGGGYTF. The CDR3 DNA reads TGTGCCAGCAGTTTTGGGGGAGGGGGCTACACCTTC.